A single TCR beta chain is shown here with its context. The clone's antigen remains unknown. It has no much larger one-base neighbor in the sample; base qualities were not kept. The donors belonged to the validation cohort of roughly 120 subjects, which was separate from the approximately 700-subject first cohort. The CDR3 holds 11 amino acids from the cysteine to the phenylalanine. Kept here is only the CDR3 DNA, which spans 33 bases and is read in frame from base 1. Trimming accounts for 6 bases at V and 8 bases at J, while the number of junction bases matched to no gene is 3. Sequences ENHRY (CDR1) and SYGVKD (CDR2) are obtained from the germline V gene. The data derive from a study of cytomegalovirus exposure and HLA in healthy donors (dated by TCRdb to about 2017). Regarding the research as a whole: The 500 to 700 repertoires of the first cohort and the 110 or so validation repertoires were produced on the same platform, according to a later analysis. The study aimed to test whether cataloging public T cell receptors could reveal signatures of past pathogen exposure. In addition to the first cohort of several hundred subjects, a separate validation cohort of 100 to 150 different subjects was used. The study combined high-throughput TCR immunosequencing, statistical association of individual TCRs with disease status, and machine learning to predict cytomegalovirus infection status.

Libraries were built with the immunoSEQ multiplex PCR assay. From the authors' description of their analysis: To diagnose cytomegalovirus status from the catalog of TCR beta chain sequences, a statistical classification framework was built. Not all clones reach the TCRdb copy of this immuneACCESS table, which keeps in-frame sequences only. Checked studies attribute under half of the gap to unresolved V genes and leave the rest unexplained. Clonal size and the V and J genes are those of that table, whereas D and trimming came from the DNA. The sample data list 100,000 to 120,000 clones, and around nine tenths of these were observed just once. The ten top clones hold roughly 1.4% of the sample. Points the paper makes about the study in general: The classifier was reported to diagnose cytomegalovirus status with high specificity and sensitivity in both the original cohort and the validation cohort. Three of the identified cytomegalovirus-associated TCR beta chains were confirmed in vitro to be specific for cytomegalovirus antigens. A later analysis found that TCRs clustered in the first cohort also tended to co-occur in the 110 or so validation repertoires, with more than 90% of cluster scores above 0. Most TCR sequences were seen in very few donors, while some public TCRs were found in many individuals. The validation cohort had no HLA typing available for a later analysis, so co-occurrence within that cohort was assessed over all 120 or so repertoires. The authors suggested that the approach could potentially be generalized to other disease states and immunological phenotypes. The study gave a list of about 150 TCR beta chains associated with cytomegalovirus.

The sequenced sample consisted of PBMCs. The clonotype was recovered from a woman under 40 in good health and CMV-seropositive. The chain was built from TRBV10-3 and TRBJ1-2; 7 central nucleotides agree with TRBD1. The CDR3 reads CAIRQGWGYTF. The sequence in DNA is TGTGCCATCAGACAGGGGTGGGGCTACACCTTC.